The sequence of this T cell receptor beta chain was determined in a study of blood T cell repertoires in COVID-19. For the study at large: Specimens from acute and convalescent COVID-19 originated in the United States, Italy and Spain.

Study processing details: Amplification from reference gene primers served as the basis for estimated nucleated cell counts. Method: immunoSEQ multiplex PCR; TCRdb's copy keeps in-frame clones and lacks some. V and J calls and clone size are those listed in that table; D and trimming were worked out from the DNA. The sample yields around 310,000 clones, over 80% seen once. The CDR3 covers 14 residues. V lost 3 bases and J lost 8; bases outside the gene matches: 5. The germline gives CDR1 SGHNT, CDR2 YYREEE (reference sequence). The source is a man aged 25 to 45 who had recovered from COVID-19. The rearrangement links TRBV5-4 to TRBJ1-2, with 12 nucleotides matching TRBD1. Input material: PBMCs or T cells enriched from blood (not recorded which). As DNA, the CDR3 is TGTGCCAGCAGCTGGGACAGGGGGCAAGGAGGCTACACCTTC. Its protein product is CASSWDRGQGGYTF.